One and the same sample provided the 23 T cell receptor beta chains below, sequenced in a study of graft-versus-host responses after intestinal transplantation (dated by TCRdb to the early 2020s). To isolate intraepithelial and lamina propria lymphocytes from graft specimens, dithiothreitol, EDTA incubations and collagenase D digestion were used. Library creation used the immunoSEQ multiplex PCR assay. Imported from immuneACCESS, the table was reduced by TCRdb to in-frame sequences with V and J called. These copies leave out some clones; in studies compared against another copy, an unresolved V gene accounts for under half, and the cause of the remainder is not known. The sample table holds around 4,900 clones, of which 65% to 80% were seen once. The ten largest clones capture 8% of the sample. The starting material was ileum tissue, obtained about 130 days after intestinal transplantation. Every receptor here comes from a human patient who received an intestinal transplant, so some T cells may come from the graft donor.

The V and J genes are TRBV5-6 and TRBJ2-1, with 8 positions matching TRBD2. Germline CDR1 reads SGHDT; CDR2 reads YYEEEE. J lost 0 bases, V lost 0 bases, and 2 bases had no gene match. The CDR3 totals 16 residues. DNA for the CDR3: TGTGCCAGCAGCTTGGGACTAGCGAGCTCCTACAATGAGCAGTTCTTC. It codes for CASSLGLASSYNEQFF. Full variable domain (missing parts from reference TRBV5-6 and TRBJ2-1): DAGVTQSPTHLIKTRGQQVTLRCSPKSGHDTVSWYQQALGQGPQFIFQYYEEEERQRGNFPDRFSGHQFPNYSSELNVNALLLGDSALYLCASSLGLASSYNEQFFGPGTRLTVL.

The chain is built from TRBV2 and TRBJ2-1, with a weak D call TRBD2 (6 bases). Germline V gene sequence: CDR1 SNHLY, CDR2 FYNNEI. Trimming pared 7 bases from V and 8 bases from J, leaving 15 bases between. The CDR3 is made up of 13 amino acids. The CDR3 DNA reads as TGTGCCAGCATTCCGGGAGTCTCAGATGAGCAGTTCTTC. Amino acids: CASIPGVSDEQFF.

The chain joins TRBV5-1 to TRBJ2-3; 13 bases fit TRBD2. Trimming removed 4 bases from V and 4 bases from J; junction bases left unmatched: 12. CDR1 SGHRS and CDR2 YFSETQ come from the germline V gene. There are 18 residues in the CDR3. In DNA, the CDR3 is TGCGCCAGCAGCCCCTGGACTAGCGGGGGCGGCAGATCAGATACGCAGTATTTT. Protein product: CASSPWTSGGGRSDTQYF.

This clone was counted a single time. V and J are TRBV10-3 and TRBJ1-6; D remains ambiguous. Germline-derived CDR1 and CDR2 are ENHRY and SYGVKD. The CDR3 loop spans 14 amino acids. Trimming pared 4 bases from V and 5 bases from J, leaving 9 bases between. The CDR3 DNA reads as TGTGCCATCAGTGGAAGGGCAAATAATTCACCCCTCCACTTT. Protein product: CAISGRANNSPLHF.

This chain connects TRBV5-1 to TRBJ1-1, with D possibly matching TRBD1 (6 bases). Germline V gene data show CDR1 as SGHRS and CDR2 as YFSETQ. The CDR3 runs to 15 residues. Trimming removed 2 bases at V and 1 base at J, with 12 bases between. The CDR3 region is CASSLRTGTNTEAFF. The CDR3 DNA reads as TGCGCCAGCAGCTTACGTACAGGGACGAACACTGAAGCTTTCTTT.

The chain combines TRBV9 with TRBJ2-7; the D is unclear. V was clipped by 0 bases and J by 0 bases, with 7 bases between them. CDR3 length equals 14 residues. Germline V gene sequence: CDR1 SGDLS, CDR2 YYNGEE. The CDR3 DNA reads as TGTGCCAGCAGCGTAGCTGAAAGCTCCTACGAGCAGTACTTC. Translation gives CASSVAESSYEQYF.

This chain connects TRBV6-6 to TRBJ2-5, with a weak D call TRBD2 (6 bases). The end of the DNA fits TRBJ2-7 better, so the J call may be wrong. From germline, CDR1 is MNHNY and CDR2 SVGAGI (reference sequence). CDR3 length: 16 amino acids. The DNA for the CDR3 is TGTGCCAGCAGTTCACCCATGGGGACTCGGATCGACGAGCAGTACTTC. It codes for CASSSPMGTRIDEQYF.

This chain uses TRBV7-2 with TRBJ2-1; D possibly corresponds to TRBD2 (5 bases). The CDR3 has 17 amino acids. From germline, CDR1 is SGHTA and CDR2 FQGNSA. The ends were cut back, 0 bases at V and 4 bases at J, with 16 bases in the middle. In DNA form, the CDR3 reads TGTGCCAGCAGCTTAGCCATACTAGTACCCCCTTACAATGAGCAGTTCTTC. As protein: CASSLAILVPPYNEQFF.

The chain links TRBV12-5 to TRBJ2-1, with D possibly TRBD2 on 5 matching bases. Looked up from germline, CDR1 is LGHNT and CDR2 is FRNRAP. The germline V and J ends were trimmed by 4 bases and 9 bases, with 13 bases remaining between them. The CDR3 totals 13 residues. The CDR3 bases are TGTGCTAGTGGTTCCGATATCGGGGTTGAGCAGTTCTTC. Translation: CASGSDIGVEQFF. Supplemented by reference TRBV12-5 and TRBJ2-1, the full variable domain reads DARVTQTPRHKVTEMGQEVTMRCQPILGHNTVFWYRQTMMQGLELLAYFRNRAPLDDSGMPKDRFSAEMPDATLATLKIQPSEPRDSAVYFCASGSDIGVEQFFGPGTRLTVL.

This chain uses TRBV7-8 with TRBJ2-3, with TRBD2 matching 10 bases. The germline V gene has CDR1 SGHVS and CDR2 FQNEAQ. Trimming removed 5 bases from V and 2 bases from J; junction bases left unmatched: 13. This CDR3 has 18 amino acids. The CDR3 spells CASSLRLAGRRYTDTQYF. The CDR3 DNA reads as TGTGCCAGCAGCCTACGACTAGCGGGCAGGCGATACACAGATACGCAGTATTTT.

J is TRBJ1-1 and V is TRBV30; D is unclear. CDR3 size: 19 residues. The germline V gene encodes CDR1 GTSNPN and CDR2 SVGIG (reference sequence). The V end was cut by 2 bases, the J end by 1 base, with 26 bases between. The CDR3 DNA sequence: TGTGCCTGGAGTTGGACGAAAACGGACGGAGGTTATGAGAACACTGAAGCTTTCTTT. Its protein is CAWSWTKTDGGYENTEAFF.

This sequence joins TRBV28 and TRBJ2-7; tentative D call: TRBD1 (6 bases). The V end lost 6 bases, the J end lost 4 bases, and 19 bases lay between the germline ends. The CDR3 consists of 15 residues. CDR1 is MDHEN, CDR2 SYDVKM, per germline. The CDR3 sequence: CASSMTVTGGYEQYF. CDR3 DNA sequence: TGTGCCAGCAGCATGACGGTGACAGGTGGTTACGAGCAGTACTTC.

The chain has TRBV5-1 and TRBJ1-6; no clear D. CDR3 length: 17 residues. Trimming took 4 bases from V and 4 from J, leaving 18 bases between them. Germline values: CDR1 SGHRS, CDR2 YFSETQ. CDR3 residues: CASSTGVGAPYNSPLHF. CDR3 bases: TGCGCCAGCAGCACCGGAGTCGGCGCCCCTTATAATTCACCCCTCCACTTT.

This clone was detected only a few times. J is TRBJ2-1 and V is TRBV25-1, with TRBD2 identical over 8 bases. The V gene's germline CDR1 is MGHDK and CDR2 SYGVNS. With 2 bases clipped from V and 6 bases from J, the junction kept 0 bases outside the gene matches. The CDR3 consists of 13 residues. CDR3 nucleotides: TGTGCCAGCAGTGAAAGCGGGAGCAATGAGCAGTTCTTC. This translates into CASSESGSNEQFF.

V is TRBV5-4 and J is TRBJ2-7; 11 nucleotides match TRBD1. Germline values: CDR1 SGHNT, CDR2 YYREEE (reference sequence). The CDR3 is 14 amino acids. V trimming: 4 bases; J trimming: 7 bases; junction bases outside the gene matches: 7. CDR3 sequence reads: CASSPGQGAREQYF. CDR3 DNA: TGTGCCAGCAGCCCAGGACAGGGGGCGCGAGAGCAGTACTTC.

J is TRBJ2-3 and V is TRBV7-9; no firm D call. Germline-derived CDR1 and CDR2 are SEHNR and FQNEAQ (reference sequence). Trimming stripped 0 bases from V and 7 bases from J, with 8 bases between. The CDR3 is made up of 13 amino acids. CDR3 protein: CASSLAVRYTQYF. As DNA, the CDR3 is TGTGCCAGCAGCTTAGCGGTCAGGTATACGCAGTATTTT.

The chain uses TRBV7-9 and TRBJ2-5, with D unresolved. This CDR3 has 12 amino acids. The germline gives CDR1 SEHNR, CDR2 FQNEAQ (reference sequence). V lost 5 bases and J 5 bases, leaving 9 bases between the germline ends. CDR3 in DNA: TGTGCCAGCAGCGCACAAGGGGAGACCCAGTACTTC. It is translated as CASSAQGETQYF. The whole variable domain, remainder taken from reference TRBV7-9 and TRBJ2-5, is DTGVSQNPRHKITKRGQNVTFRCDPISEHNRLYWYRQTLGQGPEFLTYFQNEAQLEKSRLLSDRFSAERPKGSFSTLEIQRTEQGDSAMYLCASSAQGETQYFGPGTRLLVL.

V is TRBV7-9 and J is TRBJ2-2, with D maybe TRBD2 (5 bases). Germline V gene data show CDR1 as SEHNR and CDR2 as FQNEAQ (reference sequence). This CDR3 has 16 amino acids. V was pared by 3 bases and J by 5 bases, with 16 bases between. This CDR3 reads CASSLRPHEGTGELFF. The CDR3 region has the DNA TGTGCCAGCAGCTTGCGGCCCCACGAGGGAACCGGGGAGCTGTTTTTT.

J is TRBJ2-7 and V is TRBV2, with unresolved D. V was cut by 3 bases and J by 6 bases, with 6 bases left in between. The length of the CDR3 is 11 residues. Germline V gene sequence: CDR1 SNHLY, CDR2 FYNNEI. CDR3 in amino acids: CASSEFREQYF. The DNA of the CDR3 is TGTGCCAGCAGTGAGTTTCGCGAGCAGTACTTC.

The chain is built from TRBV6-5 and TRBJ1-1; unclear D gene. Germline V gene sequence: CDR1 MNHEY, CDR2 SVGAGI. V lost 6 bases, J lost 4 bases, and 15 bases lay in between. The CDR3 loop spans 14 amino acids. The CDR3 reads CASRRSGVGTEAFF. DNA of the CDR3: TGTGCCAGCAGACGCAGTGGAGTTGGCACTGAAGCTTTCTTT.

The rearrangement joins TRBV7-9 to TRBJ1-4; D ambiguous. The CDR3 length is 15 residues. Germline lookup yields CDR1 SEHNR and CDR2 FQNEAQ (reference sequence). Trimming stripped 5 bases from V and 5 bases from J, with 15 bases between. CDR3 DNA sequence: TGTGCCAGCAGCCCCCCATTGAGACCGAATGAAAAACTGTTTTTT. It specifies CASSPPLRPNEKLFF.

This clone was observed a handful of times. The chain carries TRBV19 and TRBJ2-7; 9 bases are shared with TRBD1. The CDR3 is made up of 15 amino acids. V shed 6 bases and J 5 bases; nucleotides not matched to a gene: 11. Germline CDR1 LNHDA, CDR2 SQIVND (reference sequence). In DNA form, the CDR3 reads TGTGCCAGTAGCCCCTCCGGGACAGGGTTCGACGAGCAGTACTTC. As protein: CASSPSGTGFDEQYF. Supplemented by reference TRBV19 and TRBJ2-7, the full variable domain reads DGGITQSPKYLFRKEGQNVTLSCEQNLNHDAMYWYRQDPGQGLRLIYYSQIVNDFQKGDIAEGYSVSREKKESFPLTVTSAQKNPTAFYLCASSPSGTGFDEQYFGPGTRLTVT.

The chain uses TRBV25-1 and TRBJ2-7; weak D call: TRBD2 (5 bases). The CDR3 consists of 12 residues. Between the trimmed V and J ends, which lost 7 bases and 0 bases, there was a span of 7 bases. Germline CDR1 and CDR2: MGHDK and SYGVNS. The CDR3 protein is CASTSSSYEQYF. In DNA form, the CDR3 reads TGTGCCAGCACTAGCAGCTCCTACGAGCAGTACTTC.